Listed here are 13 T cell receptor beta chains from one sample, sequenced in a study of blood T cell repertoires in COVID-19. Libraries were prepared by immunoSEQ multiplex PCR; TCRdb keeps only in-frame clonotypes and omits some of them. The repertoire holds some 290,000 clones, with around nine tenths as singletons. The sample taken for sequencing was peripheral blood. Receptor source: a woman in her twenties or thirties with COVID-19, enrolled during active disease.

V gene TRBV5-6 combines with J gene TRBJ2-1, with D perhaps matching TRBD2 (6 bases). The CDR3 loop spans 15 amino acids. Trimming cost V 3 bases and J 4 bases, with 14 bases left between them. Germline V lookup: CDR1 SGHDT, CDR2 YYEEEE. The CDR3, as DNA: TGTGCCAGCAGCTGGGGCGGAGGGCGATACAATGAGCAGTTCTTC. It codes for CASSWGGGRYNEQFF.

This rearrangement joins TRBV19 to TRBJ2-4; TRBD2 matches at 7 bases. Unmatched junction bases numbered 9, after V lost 4 bases and J lost 6 bases. Germline loops: CDR1 LNHDA, CDR2 SQIVND (reference sequence). The CDR3 has 15 amino acids. The CDR3 nucleotides are TGTGCCAGTAGTACCCCGGGGGGACGGATAAACATTCAGTACTTC. This encodes CASSTPGGRINIQYF.

The rearrangement joins TRBV11-2 to TRBJ1-2; 7 bases fit TRBD1. With 2 bases clipped from V and 2 bases from J, the junction kept 2 bases outside the gene matches. CDR3 length equals 14 residues. Germline V gene data show CDR1 as SGHAT and CDR2 as FQNNGV. The CDR3 DNA is TGTGCCAGCAGCTTAAGGGGGCAGAACTATGGCTACACCTTC. Translation gives CASSLRGQNYGYTF.

This rearrangement joins TRBV27 to TRBJ2-3; D uncertain. The CDR3 spans 15 residues. V lost 2 bases and J lost 0, with 9 bases in between. Germline CDR1 and CDR2: MNHEY and SMNVEV (reference sequence). The CDR3 sequence: CASSLRVQSTDTQYF. The CDR3 nucleotides are TGTGCCAGCAGTTTACGGGTTCAGAGCACAGATACGCAGTATTTT.

This clone was seen once. The chain carries TRBV7-9 and TRBJ2-7; the match to TRBD1 covers 7 bases. The trim removed 0 bases at V and 3 bases at J, leaving 2 bases unmatched. Germline loops: CDR1 SEHNR, CDR2 FQNEAQ (reference sequence). This CDR3 has 14 amino acids. In nucleotides, the CDR3 is TGTGCCAGCAGCTTAGCGGGACAGATCTACGAGCAGTACTTC. Translated, it gives CASSLAGQIYEQYF.

The chain links TRBV28 to TRBJ1-5; 8 bases are a match to TRBD1. V trimming: 7 bases; J trimming: 2 bases; junction bases outside the gene matches: 4. Germline V gene sequence: CDR1 MDHEN, CDR2 SYDVKM. The CDR3 totals 14 residues. The CDR3 bases are TGTGCCAGCACGACAGGGGAGGGCAATCAGCCCCAGCATTTT. It translates to CASTTGEGNQPQHF.

V gene TRBV5-4 combines with J gene TRBJ2-3; 14 nucleotides match TRBD2. V was clipped by 2 bases and J by 1 base; unmatched bases: 3. The CDR3 covers 17 residues. Germline CDR1 is SGHNT and CDR2 is YYREEE (reference sequence). CDR3 in amino acids: CASSLGLAGGGTDTQYF. The CDR3 DNA follows: TGTGCCAGCAGCTTAGGACTAGCGGGAGGTGGCACAGATACGCAGTATTTT.

V is TRBV28 and J is TRBJ2-2, with TRBD1 identical over 7 bases. The CDR3 loop spans 16 amino acids. The trim removed 5 bases at V and 1 base at J, leaving 7 bases unmatched. Germline CDR1 is MDHEN and CDR2 is SYDVKM. The chain's CDR3 is CASSPHRDRNTGELFF. The CDR3 nucleotides are TGTGCCAGCAGTCCCCACCGGGACAGGAACACCGGGGAGCTGTTTTTT.

The chain recombines TRBV7-9 with TRBJ1-6; maybe TRBD1 (5 bases). The CDR3 runs to 12 residues. CDR1 SEHNR and CDR2 FQNEAQ come from the germline V gene (reference sequence). The V and J ends lost 10 bases and 7 bases respectively, with 11 bases between them. The CDR3 bases are TGTGCCACGGGGGGGGACAATTCACCCCTCCACTTT. Its translation is CATGGDNSPLHF.

Only a few counts were recorded for this clone. The chain carries TRBV2 and TRBJ2-5; 9 nucleotides match TRBD2. The CDR3 contains 14 residues. From germline, CDR1 is SNHLY and CDR2 FYNNEI. V shed 6 bases, J shed 8 bases, and the junction held 10 bases outside the gene matches. CDR3 coding DNA: TGTGCCAGCAGCGCGGGAGGGCCTAGTCCTACCCAGTACTTC. Protein: CASSAGGPSPTQYF.

Comment on this clone: The junction does not match germline at one end; this may be a read error. The chain couples TRBV30 to TRBJ1-1; D remains ambiguous. Germline V gives CDR1 GTSNPN, CDR2 SVGIG (reference sequence). CDR3 length equals 11 residues. CDR3 nucleotide sequence: TGTGCCTGGACGCGGAACGCTGAAGCTTTCTTT. This translates into CAWTRNAEAFF.

The gene calls are TRBV6-5 and TRBJ2-7; the match to TRBD2 covers 8 bases. The CDR3 runs to 13 residues. The germline gives CDR1 MNHEY, CDR2 SVGAGI. The trim removed 8 bases at V and 3 bases at J, leaving 6 bases unmatched. For the CDR3, the DNA is TGTGCCAGCCGGGGGGGATCACTCTACGAGCAGTACTTC. Amino acid sequence: CASRGGSLYEQYF.

This clone was observed a few times. The chain uses TRBV4-1 and TRBJ2-3; TRBD2 matches 13 bases. Trimming took 4 bases from V and 4 from J; bases not matched to a gene: 5. CDR1 and CDR2 (germline): MGHRA, YSYEKL. There are 16 residues in the CDR3. The DNA of the CDR3 is TGCGCCAGCAGCCTGGGACTAGCGGGAAACGCAGATACGCAGTATTTT. Its protein product is CASSLGLAGNADTQYF.